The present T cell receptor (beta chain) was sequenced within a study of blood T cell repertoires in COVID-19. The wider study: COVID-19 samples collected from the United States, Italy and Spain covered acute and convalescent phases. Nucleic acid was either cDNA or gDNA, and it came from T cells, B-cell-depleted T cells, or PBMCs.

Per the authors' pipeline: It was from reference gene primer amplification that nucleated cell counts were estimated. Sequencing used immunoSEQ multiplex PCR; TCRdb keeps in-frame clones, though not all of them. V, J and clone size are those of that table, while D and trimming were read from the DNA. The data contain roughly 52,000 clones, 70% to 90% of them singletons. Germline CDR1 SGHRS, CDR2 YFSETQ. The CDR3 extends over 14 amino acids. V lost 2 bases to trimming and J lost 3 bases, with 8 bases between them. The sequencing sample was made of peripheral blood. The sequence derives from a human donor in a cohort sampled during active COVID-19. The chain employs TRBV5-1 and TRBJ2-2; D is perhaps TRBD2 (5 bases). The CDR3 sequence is CASSFLSDTGELFF. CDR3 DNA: TGCGCCAGCAGCTTCCTTAGCGACACCGGGGAGCTGTTTTTT.